Below, 23 T cell receptor beta chains from the same sample are listed, as sequenced in a study of T cells in Graves' hyperthyroidism and ophthalmopathy. The source material, RNA transcripts, was used to amplify TCR beta CDR3 regions. An initial round of RT-PCR targeting the TCR CDR3 relied on the HTBI primer set. TCRdb re-analysed the multiplex PCR reads in MiXCR, keeping a single row per CDR3 protein. This sample has 500,000 to 550,000 distinct CDR3 sequences; 20% occur once, and the top ten carry 47%. The specimen sequenced was blood. The receptors come from a middle-aged man with Graves' ophthalmopathy.

This clonotype was recorded many times. The rearrangement joins TRBV12-3 or TRBV12-4 to TRBJ2-5; D is undetermined. V was shortened by 8 bases and J by 5 bases, with 18 bases between the two germline ends. This CDR3 has 14 amino acids. The CDR3 spells CASSRMNPRETQYF. The CDR3 DNA reads as TGTGCCAGCTCAAGAATGAATCCCCGGGAGACCCAGTACTTC.

The gene calls are TRBV7-9 and TRBJ2-7; 10 positions match TRBD1. Trimming at V came to 8 bases and at J to 6 bases, leaving 7 bases not matched to a gene. Germline CDR1 reads SEHNR; CDR2 reads FQNEAQ (reference sequence). This CDR3 region has 13 residues. CDR3 protein: CASWGDRGGEQYF. In nucleotides, the CDR3 is TGTGCCAGCTGGGGGGACAGGGGAGGCGAGCAGTACTTC.

This clonotype appeared a few times. This chain uses TRBV6-2 or TRBV6-3 with TRBJ1-5; TRBD1 is a possible D gene (6 bases). CDR1 is MNHEY, CDR2 SVGEGT, per germline. V lost 6 bases and J 1 base, leaving 19 bases between the germline ends. This CDR3 has 17 amino acids. CDR3 bases: TGTGCCAGCAGCCGCAGCAGGGGCGCAATGAGCAATCAGCCCCAGCATTTT. Amino acids: CASSRSRGAMSNQPQHF.

J is TRBJ2-3 and V is TRBV15, with D possibly TRBD2 on 6 matching bases. Trimming shortened V by 4 bases and J by 0 bases, and 14 bases separated the two germline ends. Germline CDR1 LNHNV, CDR2 YYDKDF (reference sequence). This CDR3 spans 16 amino acids. CDR3 coding DNA: TGTGCCACCAGCAAGAACGTAGCGGAAAGCACAGATACGCAGTATTTT. Translating it yields CATSKNVAESTDTQYF.

The chain combines TRBV2 with TRBJ2-7; 8 bases are a match to TRBD2. J lost 3 bases, V lost 10 bases, and 5 bases had no gene match. This CDR3 has 12 amino acids. Germline CDR1 reads SNHLY; CDR2 reads FYNNEI. The CDR3 DNA is TGTGCCATACTAGCGGACCTCTACGAGCAGTACTTC. Its translation: CAILADLYEQYF.

As concerns this clonotype: A single base separates this from a much larger clone, so it may be a read error. This chain connects TRBV28 to TRBJ2-2; D remains ambiguous. The CDR3 contains 14 residues. V shed 8 bases and J shed 7 bases, with 17 bases lying between them. Germline CDR1 is MDHEN and CDR2 is SYDVKM. The CDR3 spells CASGLIVSRGELFF. The DNA for the CDR3 is TGTGCCAGCGGATTGATAGTTTCCCGCGGGGAGCTGTTTTTT.

This clonotype was found many times. The V gene is TRBV7-3, the J gene TRBJ2-3; 13 bases match TRBD2. Trimming removed 5 bases from V and 4 bases from J; junction bases left unmatched: 3. Germline V lookup: CDR1 SGHTA, CDR2 FQGTGA. The CDR3 is 15 amino acids. CDR3 nucleotides: TGTGCCAGCAGCCGGACTAGCGGGAGACCAGATACGCAGTATTTT. This gives the protein CASSRTSGRPDTQYF.

This clonotype was counted between two and nine times. The V and J genes are TRBV10-3 and TRBJ2-7; D ambiguous. V was shortened by 6 bases and J by 3 bases, with 12 bases between the two germline ends. Germline CDR1 ENHRY, CDR2 SYGVKD. The CDR3 has 13 residues. The CDR3 loop is CAIRTFLGYEQYF. The CDR3 DNA sequence: TGTGCCATCAGGACATTCTTGGGCTACGAGCAGTACTTC.

V gene TRBV28 combines with J gene TRBJ1-2, with TRBD1 matching 11 bases. The CDR3 is 14 residues long. V lost 6 bases to trimming and J lost 7 bases; unmatched junction nucleotides: 7. The germline CDR1 and CDR2 sequences are MDHEN and SYDVKM. CDR3 sequence (DNA): TGTGCCAGCAGACCTGGGACAGGGGGAGGTGGCTACACCTTC. Protein product: CASRPGTGGGGYTF.

This clonotype was seen only a few times. V is TRBV3-1 and J is TRBJ1-2; 8 bases align to TRBD1. The CDR3 runs 15 residues. The trim removed 1 base at V and 3 bases at J, leaving 4 bases unmatched. Germline CDR1 reads LGHDT; CDR2 reads YNNKEL (reference sequence). The CDR3 sequence is CASSQGSGGYYGYTF. CDR3 nucleotide sequence: TGTGCCAGCAGCCAAGGGTCAGGGGGCTACTATGGCTACACCTTC.

The chain links TRBV30 to TRBJ2-7; D is tentatively TRBD1 or TRBD2 (5 bases each). The CDR3 totals 11 residues. Deletions cut 3 bases from V and 3 bases from J, with 6 bases between. The germline V gene has CDR1 GTSNPN and CDR2 SVGIG (reference sequence). CDR3 in amino acids: CAWRGVYEQYF. The CDR3 bases are TGTGCCTGGAGGGGGGTCTACGAGCAGTACTTC.

The V and J genes are TRBV6-2 or TRBV6-3 and TRBJ2-1, with TRBD2 identical over 8 bases. Germline assignment: CDR1 MNHEY and CDR2 SVGEGT. The CDR3 has 14 amino acids. J gave up 7 bases and V 2 bases, and 4 bases lay outside the gene matches. CDR3 region: CASSYSGSQNEQFF. The CDR3 DNA is TGTGCCAGCAGTTACAGCGGGAGTCAGAATGAGCAGTTCTTC.

This clonotype was counted once. The gene calls are TRBV18 and TRBJ2-1; TRBD2 matches at 10 bases. This CDR3 comprises 18 residues. Germline lookup yields CDR1 KGHSH and CDR2 LQKENI. The J segment lost 3 bases and the V segment lost 2 bases, leaving 10 bases of the junction unmatched. CDR3 region: CASSPKISGRALYNEQFF. The CDR3 region has the DNA TGTGCCAGCTCACCAAAGATAAGCGGGAGGGCGCTCTACAATGAGCAGTTCTTC.

The table lists this clonotype with many counts. DNA of the CDR3: TGTGCCAGCAGTTCCGACGGCTACGAGCAGTACTTC. As protein: CASSSDGYEQYF. The chain is built from TRBV7-2 and TRBJ2-7; D not resolved. Between the trimmed V and J ends, which lost 6 bases and 3 bases, there was a span of 9 bases. CDR1 and CDR2 from the germline V gene are SGHTA and FQGNSA. CDR3 size: 12 residues.

The sample holds a few counts of this clonotype. This chain links TRBV15 with TRBJ2-1; 9 bases are a match to TRBD2. Germline V gives CDR1 LNHNV, CDR2 YYDKDF (reference sequence). V gave up 1 base and J gave up 3 bases; unmatched junction bases: 4. The CDR3 extends over 16 amino acids. The chain's CDR3 is CATSRVAGAHYNEQFF. The CDR3 bases are TGTGCCACCAGCAGAGTAGCGGGGGCCCACTACAATGAGCAGTTCTTC.

This clonotype was detected only a few times. V is TRBV9 and J is TRBJ2-5, with D tentatively TRBD1 (5 bases). The germline V gene has CDR1 SGDLS and CDR2 YYNGEE. Trimming cost V 8 bases and J 5 bases, with 25 bases left between them. The CDR3 sequence is 16 residues long. CDR3 protein: CASRSLRCQGGETQYF. The DNA for the CDR3 is TGTGCCAGTCGTTCCCTAAGGTGTCAGGGTGGGGAGACCCAGTACTTC.

In nucleotides, the CDR3 is TGTGCCAGTACGGGGGGCGCTGAAGCTTTCTTT. Its translation is CASTGGAEAFF. The chain has TRBV19 and TRBJ1-1, with TRBD1 as a possible D gene (6 bases). V was shortened by 7 bases and J by 6 bases, with 9 bases between the two germline ends. CDR3 length equals 11 residues. CDR1 is LNHDA, CDR2 SQIVND, per germline (reference sequence).

The chain is built from TRBV7-2 and TRBJ2-3, with TRBD2 identical over 8 bases. V shed 5 bases, J shed 7 bases, and the junction held 8 bases outside the gene matches. This CDR3 is built from 14 residues. Germline CDR1 SGHTA, CDR2 FQGNSA. DNA of the CDR3: TGTGCCAGCAGCGACGGGGGGGCCATAAATACGCAGTATTTT. The encoded protein is CASSDGGAINTQYF. The full variable domain, with the rest looked up from reference TRBV7-2 and TRBJ2-3, is GAGVSQSPSNKVTEKGKDVELRCDPISGHTALYWYRQSLGQGLEFLIYFQGNSAPDKSGLPSDRFSAERTGGSVSTLTIQRTQQEDSAVYLCASSDGGAINTQYFGPGTRLTVL.

This sequence joins TRBV19 and TRBJ1-1; no firm D call. This CDR3 has 13 amino acids. The V end was cut by 3 bases, the J end by 5 bases, with 10 bases between. Per germline, CDR1 LNHDA and CDR2 SQIVND (reference sequence). The CDR3 spells CASSMRVRTEAFF. The CDR3 region has the DNA TGTGCCAGTAGTATGAGGGTGCGAACTGAAGCTTTCTTT.

The rearrangement links TRBV15 to TRBJ1-1, with D tentatively TRBD1 (6 bases). Germline CDR1 reads LNHNV; CDR2 reads YYDKDF (reference sequence). The CDR3 has 15 amino acids. Trimming cost V 3 bases and J 5 bases, with 16 bases left between them. CDR3 nucleotide sequence: TGTGCCACCAGCAGCTGGGGGGGCGCGGGGACTGAAGCTTTCTTT. Protein: CATSSWGGAGTEAFF.

This clonotype has more than one count but fewer than ten. J is TRBJ2-7 and V is TRBV11-2; 11 bases agree with TRBD2. Per the germline V gene, CDR1 is SGHAT and CDR2 is FQNNGV. This CDR3 region has 18 residues. V shed 8 bases, J shed 2 bases, and the junction held 17 bases outside the gene matches. CDR3 sequence (DNA): TGTGCCAGCGGATACCCCCCTACCGGGACTAGCGGACCCTACGAGCAGTACTTC. This gives the protein CASGYPPTGTSGPYEQYF.

The V and J genes are TRBV29-1 and TRBJ2-2; D is ambiguous. Germline V gene data show CDR1 as SQVTM and CDR2 as ANQGSEA. The CDR3 is 11 amino acids. V lost 5 bases and J 5 bases, leaving 6 bases between the germline ends. The CDR3 sequence: CSVRRTGELFF. DNA for the CDR3: TGCAGCGTTCGCCGGACCGGGGAGCTGTTTTTT.

There are many counts of this clonotype. The genes are TRBV7-3 and TRBJ2-1, with 7 bases fitting TRBD1. V was pared by 3 bases and J by 5 bases, with 16 bases of the junction left unmatched. CDR1 is SGHTA, CDR2 FQGTGA, per germline. The CDR3 loop spans 18 amino acids. CDR3 sequence reads: CASSFSGGHRDRDNEQFF. The CDR3 DNA reads TGTGCCAGCAGCTTTTCGGGCGGGCACCGGGACAGAGACAATGAGCAGTTCTTC.